Shown below are 11 T cell receptor beta chains from a single sample sequenced in a study of blood T cell repertoires in COVID-19. Produced via immunoSEQ multiplex PCR; TCRdb's table is partial and in-frame only. The sample consists of 250,000 to 300,000 clones, roughly 83% of them appearing once. The specimen sequenced was peripheral blood. The receptors here all came from a man aged 60 to 75 who had recovered from COVID-19.

The chain employs TRBV9 and TRBJ1-1; the D gene is possibly TRBD1 (5 bases). V lost 0 bases, J lost 8 bases, and 11 bases lay in between. Germline assignment: CDR1 SGDLS and CDR2 YYNGEE. The CDR3 is 13 amino acids. CDR3 loop: CASSVVQATEAFF. The DNA for the CDR3 is TGTGCCAGCAGCGTAGTACAGGCGACCGAAGCTTTCTTT.

This clone has only a few counts. V is TRBV5-1 and J is TRBJ2-1; TRBD2 might be the D (6 bases). Germline CDR1 and CDR2: SGHRS and YFSETQ. There are 17 residues in the CDR3. V gave up 0 bases and J gave up 0 bases, with 13 bases separating them. CDR3 protein: CASSLGARGSSYNEQFF. DNA for the CDR3: TGCGCCAGCAGCTTGGGGGCTCGGGGGAGCTCCTACAATGAGCAGTTCTTC.

This clone was picked up one time. This sequence joins TRBV2 and TRBJ2-7; D possibly corresponds to TRBD1 (6 bases). This CDR3 comprises 15 residues. V was clipped by 6 bases and J by 3 bases, with 18 bases between them. Germline CDR1 reads SNHLY; CDR2 reads FYNNEI. CDR3 sequence: CASRLGHDLYYEQYF. DNA for the CDR3: TGTGCCAGCAGGCTGGGACATGACCTATACTACGAGCAGTACTTC.

The genes are TRBV14 and TRBJ1-3, with 8 nucleotides matching TRBD1. The germline V gene has CDR1 SGHDN and CDR2 FVKESK. Losses at the gene ends were 1 base for V and 2 bases for J; bases not matched to a gene: 4. The CDR3 totals 16 residues. DNA for the CDR3: TGTGCCAGCAGCCAAGGGACAGGGATCGCTGGAAACACCATATATTTT. Protein: CASSQGTGIAGNTIYF.

The CDR3 DNA is TGCAGCGTAACCGGGACAGGGGGCACGTACACCGGGGAGCTGTTTTTT. This encodes CSVTGTGGTYTGELFF. The chain links TRBV29-1 to TRBJ2-2; 12 bases agree with TRBD1. The CDR3 length is 16 residues. Germline trimming cut 6 bases from V and 3 bases from J; bases unmatched to any gene: 8. CDR1 is SQVTM, CDR2 ANQGSEA, per germline.

In this sample, this clone turned up once. The chain combines TRBV6-5 with TRBJ2-1; 9 bases agree with TRBD1. The junction had 5 bases not matched to a gene; V was cut back by 0 bases and J by 11 bases. The CDR3 is 14 amino acids. The germline V gene has CDR1 MNHEY and CDR2 SVGAGI. This CDR3 is CASSYSTTGGKQFF. As DNA, the CDR3 is TGTGCCAGCAGTTACTCAACGACAGGGGGGAAGCAGTTCTTC.

The V call is TRBV14, the J call TRBJ2-7; 10 bases match TRBD1. This CDR3 region has 14 residues. Germline values: CDR1 SGHDN, CDR2 FVKESK. V trimming: 3 bases; J trimming: 3 bases; junction bases outside the gene matches: 2. The CDR3 DNA sequence: TGTGCCAGCAGCCACTGGACAGGGGGCTACGAGCAGTACTTC. Translated: CASSHWTGGYEQYF.

This chain uses TRBV28 with TRBJ2-2; D possibly corresponds to TRBD1 (6 bases). CDR3 length equals 14 residues. The V gene lost 6 bases and the J gene lost 4 bases, with 12 bases spanning the gap. Germline assignment: CDR1 MDHEN and CDR2 SYDVKM. CDR3 coding DNA: TGTGCCAGCAGGTCAGGGGCTCGCACCGGGGAGCTGTTTTTT. Amino acids: CASRSGARTGELFF.

This chain uses TRBV4-1 with TRBJ2-5; 7 nucleotides line up with TRBD1. V shed 4 bases and J 5 bases; nucleotides not matched to a gene: 7. Looked up from germline, CDR1 is MGHRA and CDR2 is YSYEKL. The CDR3 totals 14 residues. CDR3: CASSRTGERETQYF. The CDR3 bases are TGCGCCAGCAGCCGAACAGGGGAGAGGGAGACCCAGTACTTC.

The chain couples TRBV24-1 to TRBJ2-7, with D perhaps TRBD2 (6 bases). Germline CDR1 is KGHDR and CDR2 is SFDVKD. Trimming removed 4 bases from V and 1 base from J, with 10 bases in between. This CDR3 has 14 residues. The CDR3 loop reads CATSEAGTSYEQYF. The CDR3 bases are TGTGCCACCAGTGAGGCGGGGACGTCCTACGAGCAGTACTTC.

V usage is TRBV7-2 and J usage is TRBJ2-3, with 8 bases that match TRBD2. The CDR3 consists of 16 residues. Looked up from germline, CDR1 is SGHTA and CDR2 is FQGNSA. The V segment lost 5 bases and the J segment 5 bases; nucleotides outside the gene matches: 12. CDR3 protein: CASSPSGSGGQDTQYF. DNA of the CDR3: TGTGCCAGCAGCCCCAGTGGGAGCGGGGGCCAAGATACGCAGTATTTT.